This note documents a single T cell receptor (beta chain) sequence. This sample is part of a study of a mutant IDH1 vaccine in newly diagnosed glioma. Sample time point: baseline, week 1 (first vaccination visit). Treatment described: pre-vaccination baseline after standard-of-care therapy. Libraries were prepared by immunoSEQ multiplex PCR; TCRdb keeps only in-frame clonotypes and omits some of them. The sample has about 88,000 clones; 82% are singletons. This CDR3 region has 12 residues. The germline gives CDR1 MNHNS, CDR2 SASEGT. Trimming left V 5 bases short and J 6 bases short, with 10 bases between.

The source was PBMCs, collected from a glioma patient treated with radiotherapy, temozolomide or both. The receptor comes from a man in his forties with glioma. Some clones in this sample may be carry-over from other donors' samples. The rearrangement joins TRBV6-1 to TRBJ1-1, with D perhaps TRBD1 (6 bases). CDR3 sequence reads: CASSQQGAEAFF. The DNA for the CDR3 is TGTGCCAGCAGTCAACAGGGCGCTGAAGCTTTCTTT.